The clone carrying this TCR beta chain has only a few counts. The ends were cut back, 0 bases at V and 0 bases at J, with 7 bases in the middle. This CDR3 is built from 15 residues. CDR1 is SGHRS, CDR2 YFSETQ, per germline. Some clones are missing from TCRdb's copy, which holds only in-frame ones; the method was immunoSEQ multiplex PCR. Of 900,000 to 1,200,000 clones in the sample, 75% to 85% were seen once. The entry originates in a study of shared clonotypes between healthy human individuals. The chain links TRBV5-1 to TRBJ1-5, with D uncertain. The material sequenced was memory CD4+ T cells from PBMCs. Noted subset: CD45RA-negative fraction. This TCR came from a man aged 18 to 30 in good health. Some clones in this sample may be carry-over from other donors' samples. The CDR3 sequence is CASSLELDSNQPQHF. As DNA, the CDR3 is TGCGCCAGCAGCTTGGAATTGGATAGCAATCAGCCCCAGCATTTT.